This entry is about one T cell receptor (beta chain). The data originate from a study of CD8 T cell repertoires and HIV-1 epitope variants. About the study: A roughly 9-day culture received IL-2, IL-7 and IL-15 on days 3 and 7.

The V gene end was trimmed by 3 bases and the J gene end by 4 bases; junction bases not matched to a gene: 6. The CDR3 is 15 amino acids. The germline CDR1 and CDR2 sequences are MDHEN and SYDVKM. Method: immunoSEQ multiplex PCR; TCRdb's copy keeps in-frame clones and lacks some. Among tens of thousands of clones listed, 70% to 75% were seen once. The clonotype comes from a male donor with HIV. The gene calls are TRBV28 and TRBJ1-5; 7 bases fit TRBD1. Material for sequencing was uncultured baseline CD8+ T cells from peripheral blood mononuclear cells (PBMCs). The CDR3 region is CASSFEGAGNQPQHF. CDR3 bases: TGTGCCAGCAGTTTTGAGGGGGCGGGTAATCAGCCCCAGCATTTT.